This entry lists 24 T cell receptor beta chains sequenced from one sample in a study of blood T cells in healthy people across ages. Alongside a J-beta primer mix, a sample-barcoded 5' primer served in a second PCR lasting roughly 6 to 11 cycles. TCRdb reprocessed the 5' RACE reads via MiXCR and lists one record per CDR3 protein. The data hold about 800,000 distinct CDR3 sequences, with around 45% observed a single time. Sequences were obtained from blood. These receptors came from a man older than 75 in good health.

The V call is TRBV6-2 or TRBV6-3, the J call TRBJ2-7; D unclear. In germline, CDR1 is MNHEY, CDR2 SVGEGT. This CDR3 is built from 14 residues. V was trimmed by 2 bases and J by 5 bases, leaving 13 bases between them. CDR3 DNA: TGTGCCAGCAGTTACCTGGGCAGCCAGCACGAGCAGTACTTC. Translating it yields CASSYLGSQHEQYF.

A few counts support this clonotype. The V call is TRBV3-1, the J call TRBJ2-1; possible D gene TRBD1, 5 bases. The CDR3 covers 13 residues. CDR1 and CDR2 (germline): LGHDT, YNNKEL (reference sequence). The V gene lost 1 base and the J gene lost 9 bases, with 10 bases spanning the gap. CDR3 nucleotide sequence: TGTGCCAGCAGCCAAGTGCGTGACAGTGAGCAGTTCTTC. Protein: CASSQVRDSEQFF.

The chain uses TRBV9 and TRBJ2-6; weak D call: TRBD1 (5 bases). Germline V gene lookup returns CDR1 SGDLS and CDR2 YYNGEE. Trimming took 3 bases from V and 0 from J, leaving 13 bases between them. This CDR3 has 17 residues. The CDR3 nucleotides read TGTGCCAGCAGCGCCCCGGTTGACAGCTCTGGGGCCAACGTCCTGACTTTC. It specifies CASSAPVDSSGANVLTF.

This clonotype occurred a few times. The chain links TRBV20-1 to TRBJ2-5, with 12 bases identical to TRBD2. The CDR3 has 15 residues. Trimming cost V 0 bases and J 2 bases; bases outside gene matches: 1. Germline lookup yields CDR1 DFQATT and CDR2 SNEGSKA (reference sequence). CDR3 DNA: TGCAGTGCTAGAGAAGGACTAGCGGGACAAGAGACCCAGTACTTC. Translation: CSAREGLAGQETQYF.

The chain links TRBV9 to TRBJ2-6; TRBD2 is a possible D gene (5 bases). The CDR3 spans 15 residues. Per the germline V gene, CDR1 is SGDLS and CDR2 is YYNGEE. V lost 0 bases, J lost 2 bases, and 6 bases lay in between. The CDR3 here is CASSVERAGANVLTF. The DNA for the CDR3 is TGTGCCAGCAGCGTAGAGAGGGCTGGGGCCAACGTCCTGACTTTC.

This clonotype was counted a few times. The chain combines TRBV4-3 with TRBJ2-7; D gene unclear. The J call is in doubt because the DNA end fits TRBJ2-5 better. The CDR3 contains 14 residues. Germline V gives CDR1 LGHNA, CDR2 YSLEER. The DNA for the CDR3 is TGCGCCAGCAGCCAAGGGGTGATGGTCGAGACCCAGTACTTC. Protein: CASSQGVMVETQYF.

This clonotype was recorded a few times. Compared with germline, one end of the junction differs, possibly owing to a read error. This chain links TRBV11-2 with TRBJ2-3; D is ambiguous. The CDR3 covers 15 residues. Germline assignment: CDR1 SGHAT and CDR2 FQNNGV. As DNA, the CDR3 is TGTGCCAGCAGATTAGACCCCACCGGCACAGATACGCAGTATTTT. Translated, it gives CASRLDPTGTDTQYF. Full variable domain (remainder filled in from reference TRBV11-2 and TRBJ2-3): EAGVAQSPRYKIIEKRQSVAFWCNPISGHATLYWYQQILGQGPKLLIQFQNNGVVDDSQLPKDRFSAERLKGVDSTLKIQPAKLEDSAVYLCASRLDPTGTDTQYFGPGTRLTVL.

Only a few counts were recorded for this clonotype. The chain combines TRBV9 with TRBJ2-7; tentatively, D is TRBD2 (6 bases). This CDR3 contains 15 residues. Germline V CDR1 and CDR2: SGDLS, YYNGEE. V was pared by 0 bases and J by 1 base, with 11 bases between. CDR3 amino acids: CASSVGGNPSYEQYF. The DNA for the CDR3 is TGTGCCAGCAGCGTAGGCGGGAATCCGTCCTACGAGCAGTACTTC.

The rearrangement joins TRBV12-3 or TRBV12-4 to TRBJ2-1, with D perhaps matching TRBD2 (5 bases). CDR3 size: 16 residues. The V gene lost 5 bases and the J gene lost 0 bases, with 14 bases spanning the gap. CDR3 sequence: CASSTLSESSYNEQFF. In DNA, the CDR3 is TGTGCCAGCAGTACTCTTAGCGAGAGCTCCTACAATGAGCAGTTCTTC.

About this clonotype itself: A much larger clone lies one base from this, so it may be a read error. The genes are TRBV29-1 and TRBJ2-1; the D is unclear. CDR1 SQVTM and CDR2 ANQGSEA come from the germline V gene. The V gene lost 0 bases and the J gene lost 6 bases, with 9 bases spanning the gap. The CDR3 has 13 amino acids. CDR3 in DNA: TGCAGCGTTGAAGAGGTAGCCTGCAATGAGCAGTTCTTC. Translated: CSVEEVACNEQFF.

CDR3 sequence (DNA): TGCGCCAGCAGCTTGGCCGGGTTTGAAGATACGCAGTATTTT. Translating gives CASSLAGFEDTQYF. The chain combines TRBV5-1 with TRBJ2-3; D not resolved. The CDR3 extends over 14 amino acids. V shed 0 bases and J shed 5 bases, with 10 bases lying between them. The germline CDR1 and CDR2 sequences are SGHRS and YFSETQ.

This clonotype showed up just a few times. The chain uses TRBV12-3 or TRBV12-4 and TRBJ2-3, with D unresolved. This CDR3 spans 12 amino acids. Trimming took 2 bases from V and 7 from J, leaving 7 bases between them. CDR3 DNA: TGTGCCAGCAGTTTATTTCCCCATACGCAGTATTTT. Translating it yields CASSLFPHTQYF.

This rearrangement joins TRBV10-2 to TRBJ1-5; 9 positions agree with TRBD1. The V gene's germline CDR1 is WSHSY and CDR2 SAAADI. This CDR3 is built from 16 residues. V shed 6 bases, J shed 4 bases, and the junction held 10 bases outside the gene matches. The CDR3 region has the DNA TGCGCCAGCAGCGACCGCGCCGGGACAGGGAATCAGCCCCAGCATTTT. Protein product: CASSDRAGTGNQPQHF.

This clonotype was counted once. Relative to the germline gene, one junction end is altered; a read error may explain this. The chain employs TRBV9 and TRBJ2-3; 7 bases match TRBD2. The CDR3 sequence is 14 residues long. Per germline, CDR1 SGDLS and CDR2 YYNGEE. The CDR3 is CASSGSGTTGTQYF. CDR3 DNA sequence: TGTGCCAGCAGCGGAAGCGGGACCACAGGTACGCAGTATTTT.

This clonotype was detected ten times or more. The V and J genes are TRBV7-2 and TRBJ2-3; D is unresolved. V shed 4 bases and J shed 7 bases, with 9 bases lying between them. CDR3 length: 12 residues. Germline V gene lookup returns CDR1 SGHTA and CDR2 FQGNSA. Here the CDR3 DNA reads TGTGCCAGCAGCTCACTTGGCAATACGCAGTATTTT. Residues: CASSSLGNTQYF.

The V gene is TRBV6-1, the J gene TRBJ2-2; 8 bases align to TRBD1. The V gene's germline CDR1 is MNHNS and CDR2 SASEGT. V lost 4 bases and J lost 1; bases outside the gene matches: 5. The CDR3 extends over 16 amino acids. CDR3 nucleotide sequence: TGTGCCAGCAGTGGAACCGGGACAGGGAACACCGGGGAGCTGTTTTTT. Encoded protein: CASSGTGTGNTGELFF.

The chain links TRBV6-5 to TRBJ2-5; a possible D gene is TRBD2 (6 bases). CDR3 size: 13 residues. Germline loops: CDR1 MNHEY, CDR2 SVGAGI. V gave up 5 bases and J gave up 6 bases, with 13 bases separating them. The CDR3 spells CASSGSGLQTQYF. CDR3 nucleotide sequence: TGTGCCAGCAGTGGATCGGGACTCCAGACCCAGTACTTC.

The chain uses TRBV5-1 and TRBJ1-2; the match to TRBD1 covers 10 bases. Germline CDR1 and CDR2: SGHRS and YFSETQ. The CDR3 runs to 14 residues. After removal of 2 bases from V and 7 bases from J, the junction contained 5 bases not matched to a gene. The CDR3 DNA reads TGCGCCAGCAGCTTTACTGGGACAGGGGTTGGCTACACCTTC. This encodes CASSFTGTGVGYTF.

This clonotype came up a few times. The chain links TRBV28 to TRBJ2-1; 7 bases line up with TRBD2. This CDR3 is 14 amino acids long. Per the germline V gene, CDR1 is MDHEN and CDR2 is SYDVKM. The V gene end was trimmed by 9 bases and the J gene end by 4 bases; junction bases not matched to a gene: 9. The CDR3 sequence: CASEGTTLYNEQFF. The CDR3 nucleotides read TGTGCCAGTGAAGGGACTACCCTATACAATGAGCAGTTCTTC.

The chain has TRBV12-3 or TRBV12-4 and TRBJ2-1; D might be TRBD2 (6 bases). Trimming removed 1 base from V and 9 bases from J, with 13 bases in between. This CDR3 region has 14 residues. CDR3 sequence: CASSLVTGDSEQFF. The CDR3 DNA sequence: TGTGCCAGCAGTTTAGTAACGGGAGACAGTGAGCAGTTCTTC.

Comments on this clonotype: An end of the junction does not agree with germline; a read error may underlie this. The chain is built from TRBV28 and TRBJ2-1; 8 nucleotides align to TRBD1. Germline V gives CDR1 MDHEN, CDR2 SYDVKM. The CDR3 is 16 residues long. CDR3 DNA sequence: TGTGTCAGCAGTCCATCACAGGACAGGGTACAAGAGACCCAGTTCTTC. This encodes CVSSPSQDRVQETQFF.

The chain employs TRBV5-6 and TRBJ2-1; 10 nucleotides match TRBD2. The CDR3 contains 16 residues. V lost 3 bases, J lost 10 bases, and 13 bases stayed unmatched. Germline CDR1 SGHDT, CDR2 YYEEEE. DNA for the CDR3: TGTGCCAGCAGCTACAGAGCGGGAGGGCCTCGGCTGGAGCAGTTCTTC. Amino acid sequence: CASSYRAGGPRLEQFF.

The rearrangement joins TRBV11-3 to TRBJ1-4; possible D gene TRBD1, 6 bases. V lost 7 bases, J lost 0 bases, and 9 bases lay in between. Germline CDR1 reads SGHNT; CDR2 reads YENEEA. The CDR3 runs to 14 residues. CDR3 sequence: CASTGATTNEKLFF. CDR3 nucleotides: TGTGCCAGCACGGGGGCGACAACTAATGAAAAACTGTTTTTT.

This clonotype was detected a few times. The V gene is TRBV25-1, the J gene TRBJ2-7; 8 positions match TRBD1. This CDR3 spans 16 amino acids. The trim removed 6 bases at V and 5 bases at J, leaving 15 bases unmatched. CDR1 and CDR2 (germline): MGHDK, SYGVNS. The CDR3 sequence: CASRGAAGQGTDEQYF. The CDR3 coding sequence is TGTGCCAGCAGAGGCGCCGCCGGACAGGGAACAGACGAGCAGTACTTC.